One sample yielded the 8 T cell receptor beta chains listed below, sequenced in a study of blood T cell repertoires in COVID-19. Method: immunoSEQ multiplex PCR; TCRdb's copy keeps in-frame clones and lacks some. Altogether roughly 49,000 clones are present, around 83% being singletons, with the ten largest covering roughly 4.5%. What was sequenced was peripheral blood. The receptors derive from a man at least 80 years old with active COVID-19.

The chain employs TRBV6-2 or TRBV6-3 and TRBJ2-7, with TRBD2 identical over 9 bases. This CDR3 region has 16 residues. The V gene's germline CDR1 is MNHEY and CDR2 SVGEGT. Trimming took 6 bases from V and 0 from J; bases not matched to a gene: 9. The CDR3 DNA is TGTGCCAGCAGCTTTAGACTAGCGGACCCCTCCTACGAGCAGTACTTC. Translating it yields CASSFRLADPSYEQYF.

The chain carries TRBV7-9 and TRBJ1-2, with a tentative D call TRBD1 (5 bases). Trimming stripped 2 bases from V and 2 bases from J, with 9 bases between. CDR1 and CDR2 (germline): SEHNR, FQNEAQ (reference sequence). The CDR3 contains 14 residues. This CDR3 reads CASSLSGPNYGYTF. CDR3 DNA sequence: TGTGCCAGCAGCTTATCAGGGCCCAACTATGGCTACACCTTC.

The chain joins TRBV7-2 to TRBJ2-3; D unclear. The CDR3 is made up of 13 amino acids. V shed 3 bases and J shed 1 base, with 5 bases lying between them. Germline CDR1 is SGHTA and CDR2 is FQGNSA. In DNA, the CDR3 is TGTGCCAGCAGCTTCACAGGCACAGATACGCAGTATTTT. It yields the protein CASSFTGTDTQYF.

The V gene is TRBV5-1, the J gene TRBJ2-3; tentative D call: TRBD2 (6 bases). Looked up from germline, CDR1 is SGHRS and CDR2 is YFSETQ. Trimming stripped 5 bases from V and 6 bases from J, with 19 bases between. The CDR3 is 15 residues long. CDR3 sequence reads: CASSADGGKGDTQYF. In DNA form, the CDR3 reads TGCGCCAGCAGTGCGGACGGCGGGAAGGGCGATACGCAGTATTTT.

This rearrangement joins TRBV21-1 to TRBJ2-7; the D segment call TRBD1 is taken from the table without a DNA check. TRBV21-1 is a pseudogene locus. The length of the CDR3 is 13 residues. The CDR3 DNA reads TGTGCCAGCAGCAAAGAGGGGCCGAACGAGCAGTACTTC. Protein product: CASSKEGPNEQYF.

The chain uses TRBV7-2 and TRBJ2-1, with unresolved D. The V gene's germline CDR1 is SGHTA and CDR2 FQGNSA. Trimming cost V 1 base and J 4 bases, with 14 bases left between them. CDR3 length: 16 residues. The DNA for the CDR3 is TGTGCCAGCAGCTTAGGTCCTCAACTTGAATACAATGAGCAGTTCTTC. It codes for CASSLGPQLEYNEQFF. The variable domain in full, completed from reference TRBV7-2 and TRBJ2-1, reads GAGVSQSPSNKVTEKGKDVELRCDPISGHTALYWYRQSLGQGLEFLIYFQGNSAPDKSGLPSDRFSAERTGGSVSTLTIQRTQQEDSAVYLCASSLGPQLEYNEQFFGPGTRLTVL.

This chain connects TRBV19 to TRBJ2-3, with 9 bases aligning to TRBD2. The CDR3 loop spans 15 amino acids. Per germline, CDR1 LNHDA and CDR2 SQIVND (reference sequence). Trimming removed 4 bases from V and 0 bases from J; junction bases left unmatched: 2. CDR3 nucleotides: TGTGCCAGTAGTACCGCGGGGGGGAGCACAGATACGCAGTATTTT. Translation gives CASSTAGGSTDTQYF.

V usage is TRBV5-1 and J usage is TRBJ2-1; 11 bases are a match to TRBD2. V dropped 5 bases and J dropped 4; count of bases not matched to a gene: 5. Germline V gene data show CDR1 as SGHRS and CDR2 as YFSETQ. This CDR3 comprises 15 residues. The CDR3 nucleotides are TGCGCCAGCAGGGCCGGGACTAGCGGTTACAATGAGCAGTTCTTC. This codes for CASRAGTSGYNEQFF.